The text below deals with one T cell receptor beta chain. Its matching antigen is unknown. The genomic DNA of each subset was split evenly across several immunoSEQ plates. TCRdb keeps only in-frame clones here, not all; method: immunoSEQ multiplex PCR. The repertoire holds approximately 2,000,000 clones, approximately 92% seen once, with about 1.6% in the top ten. Germline V gene lookup returns CDR1 MNHEY and CDR2 SMNVEV (reference sequence). The ends were cut back, 1 base at V and 0 bases at J, with 14 bases in the middle. This CDR3 contains 17 residues. Naive CD8 cells comprised CD45RO-negative, CCR7-positively selected cells, excluding terminally differentiated effector memory CD45RA+ cells. The record originates from a study of shared clonotypes between healthy human individuals. Overall study results and limits: It was only blood that was sampled, and tissue repertoires likely differ. All-four-donor shared clonotypes had higher generation probabilities than non-shared clonotypes did.

The chain carries TRBV27 and TRBJ2-3; the D is unclear. The source of this sequence is a man between 18 and 35 years old in good health. Some clones in this sample may be carry-over from other donors' samples. The sample taken for sequencing was naive CD8+ T cells from PBMCs. The CDR3 DNA reads TGTGCCAGCAGTTTATGGGCCGATTCGGCTAGCACAGATACGCAGTATTTT. Translated: CASSLWADSASTDTQYF.